This T cell receptor (beta chain) is from a study of vaccination and CD4 T cells after COVID-19. Study at large: Median draw time for post-COVID samples was roughly 96 days post-diagnosis (range 35 to 161). Study-level findings and limits: For convalescent patients, a median around 90% of reactive clones surfaced exclusively after vaccination.

Specified treatment: roughly ten-day PBMC culture with coronavirus spike peptide pools or control peptides (ViraFEST assay). Unexposed donor CD4+ T cells predated the COVID-19 pandemic, collected 2011-2018. J gave up 1 base and V 2 bases, and 6 bases lay outside the gene matches. Looked up from germline, CDR1 is MNHEY and CDR2 is SMNVEV (reference sequence). The CDR3 totals 17 residues. Oncomine TCR Beta short-read sequencing was applied to DNA from cultured CD4+ T cells. TCRdb re-analysed the PCR reads in MiXCR, keeping a single row per CDR3 protein. The table has about 7,000 distinct CDR3 sequences, approximately 38% seen once; the top ten hold 15% to 20%. This clonotype was seen a handful of times. What it binds is not known.

The clonotype was recovered from a human donor in good health. The gene calls are TRBV27 and TRBJ2-4; 9 bases are a match to TRBD2. The sample was CD4+ T cells from blood, cultured in vitro. The CDR3: CASSLTWREGAKNIQYF. DNA of the CDR3: TGTGCCAGCAGTTTAACATGGCGGGAGGGGGCCAAAAACATTCAGTACTTC.